The entry below gives a single T cell receptor (beta chain) sequence along with its context. V lost 0 bases to trimming and J lost 0 bases, with 8 bases between them. The CDR3 spans 15 residues. Per germline, CDR1 GTSNPN and CDR2 SVGIG (reference sequence). This sample is drawn from a study of blood T cell repertoires in COVID-19. The assay was immunoSEQ multiplex PCR, and TCRdb's table has in-frame clones only and misses some. The table shows some 100,000 clones, with 88% occurring only once. This chain connects TRBV30 to TRBJ1-4; D gene ambiguous. The sequenced sample was peripheral blood. The receptor was isolated from a woman between 65 and 79 years old with acute or convalescent COVID-19. The CDR3 spells CAWSVWEATNEKLFF. Written as DNA, the CDR3 is TGTGCCTGGAGTGTGTGGGAGGCAACTAATGAAAAACTGTTTTTT.